This T cell receptor (beta chain) is drawn from a study of cytomegalovirus exposure and HLA in healthy donors. PCR was performed using 60 Vbeta and 13 Jbeta primers. Sequencing was performed with immunoSEQ multiplex PCR; in TCRdb, only in-frame clones are kept and a portion is missing. The table lists around 120,000 clones, roughly three quarters of them singletons, with approximately 11% in the top ten. Germline V gene lookup returns CDR1 LGHNA and CDR2 YNFKEQ. Trimming removed 0 bases from V and 2 bases from J, with 11 bases in between. The CDR3 has 16 residues. The sequence was obtained from a man aged 35-49 years in good health and CMV-seropositive. The chain links TRBV4-2 to TRBJ1-5; a weak D match, TRBD1 (6 bases). What was sequenced was PBMCs. This CDR3 reads CASSQEQGVGNQPQHF. In DNA, the CDR3 is TGTGCCAGCAGCCAAGAACAGGGTGTCGGCAATCAGCCCCAGCATTTT.